Presented here are 26 T cell receptor beta chains from one specimen sequenced in a study of cytomegalovirus exposure and HLA in healthy donors (dated by TCRdb to the late 2010s). The library was generated by the immunoSEQ multiplex PCR assay. A mixture of 60 forward primers for TCR Vbeta segments and 13 reverse primers for TCR Jbeta segments was used in the multiplex PCR. As stored in TCRdb, this immuneACCESS dataset retains in-frame rearrangements with V and J assigned. A fraction of the clones does not appear; measured against another copy, unresolved V genes explain less than half of the discrepancy, and the remainder lacks a known reason. Present in this sample are about 160,000 clones, about 82% of which were seen just once. The top ten hold about 0.82% of the sample. Material for sequencing was PBMCs. These receptors originate from a woman between 18 and 30 years old in good health and CMV-seronegative.

The chain carries TRBV6-6 and TRBJ2-7; 7 bases are shared with TRBD2. The V gene end was trimmed by 2 bases and the J gene end by 12 bases; junction bases not matched to a gene: 10. Germline CDR1 MNHNY, CDR2 SVGAGI (reference sequence). This CDR3 has 13 residues. The CDR3 bases are TGTGCCAGCAGTTACAGGGCGGGAGAGATTCGGTACTTC. Translation gives CASSYRAGEIRYF.

The rearrangement links TRBV7-8 to TRBJ2-1; 9 positions agree with TRBD2. The CDR3 sequence is 15 residues long. Germline V CDR1 and CDR2: SGHVS, FQNEAQ. V was clipped by 2 bases and J by 4 bases; unmatched bases: 3. CDR3 sequence: CASSLQTSGYNEQFF. DNA for the CDR3: TGTGCCAGCAGCTTACAGACTAGCGGATACAATGAGCAGTTCTTC.

The rearrangement links TRBV11-2 to TRBJ2-3; a weak D match, TRBD2 (6 bases). The V and J ends lost 1 base and 6 bases respectively, with 17 bases between them. This CDR3 spans 16 amino acids. Germline CDR1 reads SGHAT; CDR2 reads FQNNGV. The CDR3 region has the DNA TGTGCCAGCAGCTTAGTCGTCGGGGGAGCAAGTGATACGCAGTATTTT. Amino acid sequence: CASSLVVGGASDTQYF.

This chain connects TRBV11-3 to TRBJ2-5; tentatively, D is TRBD2 (5 bases). Germline V gene data show CDR1 as SGHNT and CDR2 as YENEEA. V dropped 7 bases and J dropped 5 bases, with 20 bases sitting between them. CDR3 length: 15 amino acids. CDR3 protein: CASKRTDIGVETQYF. For the CDR3, the DNA is TGTGCCAGCAAGAGAACAGACATCGGGGTTGAGACCCAGTACTTC.

The V and J genes are TRBV27 and TRBJ2-7, with 9 bases identical to TRBD1. V lost 3 bases, J lost 5 bases, and 5 bases stayed unmatched. Germline V gene sequence: CDR1 MNHEY, CDR2 SMNVEV (reference sequence). The CDR3 sequence is 14 residues long. The CDR3 DNA reads as TGTGCCAGCAGTTTCGGGACAGGGCTGGACGAGCAGTACTTC. Translation: CASSFGTGLDEQYF.

The V and J genes are TRBV5-1 and TRBJ2-5; 9 bases fit TRBD1. The J call is doubtful: the DNA matches TRBJ2-7 better. The germline V gene has CDR1 SGHRS and CDR2 YFSETQ. The CDR3 sequence is 15 residues long. The CDR3, as DNA: TGCGCCAGCAGCGGGGACGGGACAGGGATTGACGAGCAGTACTTC. Protein sequence: CASSGDGTGIDEQYF.

The chain uses TRBV19 and TRBJ2-7; D is undetermined. CDR3 length: 13 amino acids. The V gene's germline CDR1 is LNHDA and CDR2 SQIVND (reference sequence). Trimming stripped 6 bases from V and 2 bases from J, with 11 bases between. DNA of the CDR3: TGTGCCAGTAGCCCGAGCATAGCCTACGAGCAGTACTTC. It translates to CASSPSIAYEQYF.

Here the CDR3 DNA reads TGCGCCAGCAGCCAAGTAACGGGAGGGGGCGAGCAGTACTTC. Protein product: CASSQVTGGGEQYF. V is TRBV4-1 and J is TRBJ2-7; TRBD2 agrees at 8 bases. The V and J ends lost 1 base and 6 bases, in that order; junction bases with no gene match: 5. The CDR3 runs to 14 residues. Looked up from germline, CDR1 is MGHRA and CDR2 is YSYEKL.

The CDR3 DNA sequence: TGCGCCAGCAGCTTGGATTGGACTAGCGGGAGGAACGGGGAGACCCAGTACTTC. Its translation: CASSLDWTSGRNGETQYF. This chain uses TRBV5-1 with TRBJ2-5, with 14 bases lining up with TRBD2. The CDR3 sequence is 18 residues long. The V and J ends lost 0 bases and 5 bases, in that order; junction bases with no gene match: 9. Germline loops: CDR1 SGHRS, CDR2 YFSETQ.

This rearrangement joins TRBV7-9 to TRBJ2-7; TRBD2 is a possible D gene (6 bases). The CDR3 extends over 15 amino acids. Per germline, CDR1 SEHNR and CDR2 FQNEAQ (reference sequence). V lost 1 base, J lost 3 bases, and 13 bases lay in between. The CDR3 reads CASSLDTSPFYEQYF. As DNA, the CDR3 is TGTGCCAGCAGCTTAGACACTAGCCCATTCTACGAGCAGTACTTC.

This chain joins TRBV7-9 and TRBJ2-1; 8 bases are shared with TRBD2. The germline V gene encodes CDR1 SEHNR and CDR2 FQNEAQ (reference sequence). Losses at the gene ends were 6 bases for V and 7 bases for J; bases not matched to a gene: 11. The CDR3 totals 15 residues. The DNA of the CDR3 is TGTGCCAGCAGACCCGGGACTAGTGGGTGGAATGAGCAGTTCTTC. Translated: CASRPGTSGWNEQFF. Full variable domain (rest looked up from reference TRBV7-9 and TRBJ2-1): DTGVSQNPRHKITKRGQNVTFRCDPISEHNRLYWYRQTLGQGPEFLTYFQNEAQLEKSRLLSDRFSAERPKGSFSTLEIQRTEQGDSAMYLCASRPGTSGWNEQFFGPGTRLTVL.

The V and J genes are TRBV11-3 and TRBJ2-5, with D possibly matching TRBD1 (5 bases). The germline CDR1 and CDR2 sequences are SGHNT and YENEEA. V was shortened by 1 base and J by 1 base, with 7 bases between the two germline ends. The length of the CDR3 is 14 residues. DNA for the CDR3: TGTGCCAGCAGCTTAGGTGGGGCCCAAGAGACCCAGTACTTC. Translated: CASSLGGAQETQYF. The full variable domain, rest sourced from reference TRBV11-3 and TRBJ2-5, is EAGVVQSPRYKIIEKKQPVAFWCNPISGHNTLYWYLQNLGQGPELLIRYENEEAVDDSQLPKDRFSAERLKGVDSTLKIQPAELGDSAVYLCASSLGGAQETQYFGPGTRLLVL.

This chain uses TRBV28 with TRBJ2-5; D may be TRBD2 (5 bases). V was pared by 8 bases and J by 7 bases, with 11 bases between. CDR1 is MDHEN and CDR2 is SYDVKM in the germline V gene. The CDR3 is made up of 11 amino acids. DNA for the CDR3: TGTGCCAGCTCGGAGGTTGGGACCCAGTACTTC. It is translated as CASSEVGTQYF.

A few counts support this clone. Here the CDR3 reads CASRGTAYEKLFF. The DNA of the CDR3 is TGTGCCAGCAGGGGGACAGCCTATGAAAAACTGTTTTTT. The chain couples TRBV6-5 to TRBJ1-4; 7 nucleotides align to TRBD1. This CDR3 is built from 13 residues. V was pared by 6 bases and J by 6 bases, with 4 bases of the junction left unmatched. Germline loops: CDR1 MNHEY, CDR2 SVGAGI.

As concerns this clone: One end of the junction is discordant with germline, which a read error may explain. The rearrangement links TRBV7-9 to TRBJ1-1; 8 bases map to TRBD1. The germline V gene encodes CDR1 SEHNR and CDR2 FQNEAQ (reference sequence). This CDR3 has 15 amino acids. CDR3 amino acids: CSSSPRGQGRTEAFF. CDR3 nucleotide sequence: TGTTCCAGCAGCCCCAGAGGACAGGGTAGGACTGAAGCTTTCTTT.

The DNA for the CDR3 is TGTGCTAGTGGTTTCATCCTTACAAGCACAGATACGCAGTATTTT. It encodes CASGFILTSTDTQYF. The chain carries TRBV12-5 and TRBJ2-3, with D uncertain. Germline values: CDR1 LGHNT, CDR2 FRNRAP. The CDR3 consists of 15 residues. Trimming stripped 3 bases from V and 0 bases from J, with 10 bases between.

The rearrangement joins TRBV7-9 to TRBJ2-3; a weak D match, TRBD1 (6 bases). The ends were cut back, 2 bases at V and 0 bases at J, with 12 bases in the middle. Germline V lookup: CDR1 SEHNR, CDR2 FQNEAQ (reference sequence). This CDR3 spans 16 amino acids. CDR3 sequence reads: CASSLRQVTSTDTQYF. CDR3 DNA sequence: TGTGCCAGCAGCTTAAGACAGGTCACTAGCACAGATACGCAGTATTTT.

The chain is built from TRBV7-9 and TRBJ2-1, with 8 nucleotides matching TRBD2. This CDR3 spans 13 amino acids. Germline CDR1 and CDR2: SEHNR and FQNEAQ (reference sequence). Trimming took 4 bases from V and 4 from J; bases not matched to a gene: 0. Here the CDR3 reads CASSSSGYNEQFF. The CDR3 DNA follows: TGTGCCAGCAGCTCTAGCGGGTACAATGAGCAGTTCTTC.

The chain combines TRBV10-2 with TRBJ1-5, with 10 bases matching TRBD1. Trimming removed 5 bases from V and 1 base from J; junction bases left unmatched: 17. CDR3 length: 20 amino acids. The V gene's germline CDR1 is WSHSY and CDR2 SAAADI. The DNA for the CDR3 is TGCGCCAGCAGTCAAGCCTCGGGACAGGGGACATTTTGGAGCAATCAGCCCCAGCATTTT. This codes for CASSQASGQGTFWSNQPQHF.

The J gene is TRBJ2-7, the V gene TRBV11-2, with D maybe TRBD1 (5 bases). The CDR3 is 15 amino acids. V was pared by 1 base and J by 5 bases, with 15 bases between. CDR1 and CDR2 from the germline V gene are SGHAT and FQNNGV. The CDR3: CASSLAPRARDEQYF. CDR3 coding DNA: TGTGCCAGCAGCTTAGCCCCCAGGGCTCGTGACGAGCAGTACTTC.

The V and J genes are TRBV6-6 and TRBJ2-7; possible D gene TRBD1, 7 bases. CDR1 is MNHNY, CDR2 SVGAGI, per germline (reference sequence). The CDR3 runs to 16 residues. Trimming removed 2 bases at V and 0 bases at J, with 14 bases between. This CDR3 is CASSYPGRDSSYEQYF. CDR3 sequence (DNA): TGTGCCAGCAGTTACCCTGGGCGGGACAGCTCCTACGAGCAGTACTTC.

This chain joins TRBV28 and TRBJ2-7; D not resolved. The germline CDR1 and CDR2 sequences are MDHEN and SYDVKM. Trimming pared 2 bases from V and 3 bases from J, leaving 14 bases between. CDR3 length: 15 residues. The CDR3 sequence: CASSLVSAVNYEQYF. CDR3 nucleotide sequence: TGTGCCAGCAGTTTAGTTTCGGCGGTAAACTACGAGCAGTACTTC.

The rearrangement links TRBV5-6 to TRBJ1-5, with TRBD1 as a possible D gene (5 bases). The CDR3 contains 14 residues. The V end lost 0 bases, the J end lost 7 bases, and 11 bases lay between the germline ends. Germline-derived CDR1 and CDR2 are SGHDT and YYEEEE. The DNA of the CDR3 is TGTGCCAGCAGCTTGGCGCAGGGTGCACAGCCCCAGCATTTT. Amino acid sequence: CASSLAQGAQPQHF.

The table lists this clone with a count of one. The V gene is TRBV6-6, the J gene TRBJ2-5; 9 bases fit TRBD2. The J call may be wrong; the DNA end is better matched by TRBJ2-7. Germline CDR1 MNHNY, CDR2 SVGAGI (reference sequence). The CDR3 has 14 amino acids. In DNA, the CDR3 is TGTGCCAGCAGTCTAGCGGGAAAAAGCTACGAGCAGTACTTC. Protein sequence: CASSLAGKSYEQYF.

V usage is TRBV4-2 and J usage is TRBJ1-2, with D unresolved. The CDR3 length is 15 residues. Trimming removed 0 bases at V and 2 bases at J, with 10 bases between. From germline, CDR1 is LGHNA and CDR2 YNFKEQ. CDR3 loop: CASSQEPGDNYGYTF. The CDR3, as DNA: TGTGCCAGCAGCCAAGAACCGGGTGACAACTATGGCTACACCTTC.

The chain combines TRBV18 with TRBJ2-2, with 7 positions matching TRBD2. The J segment lost 6 bases and the V segment lost 3 bases, leaving 7 bases of the junction unmatched. Germline V gene lookup returns CDR1 KGHSH and CDR2 LQKENI. The CDR3 extends over 15 amino acids. The DNA of the CDR3 is TGTGCCAGCTCACCGAGCGGGGAGATCGCCGGGGAGCTGTTTTTT. This gives the protein CASSPSGEIAGELFF.